This is a list of T cell receptor beta chains from one sample in a study of blood T cell repertoires in COVID-19. Measured with immunoSEQ multiplex PCR; TCRdb has only the in-frame clones, and not every one. The table lists approximately 80,000 clones, about nine tenths of them singletons. Sequences were obtained from peripheral blood. These receptors all stem from a woman in her 50s in a cohort sampled during active COVID-19. Each CDR3 is given with its conserved first and last residue. D genes are given only for firm matches.

TRBV30,TRBD1,TRBJ1-4,CAWSLGPGQGATNEKLFF,TGTGCCTGGAGTCTCGGACCGGGACAGGGGGCTACTAATGAAAAACTGTTTTTT
TRBV5-1,TRBD1,TRBJ1-4,CASSPLGGTGATNEKLFF,TGCGCCAGCAGTCCCCTCGGCGGGACAGGGGCGACTAATGAAAAACTGTTTTTT
TRBV5-5,TRBD1,TRBJ2-7,CASSREGQGTYEQYF,TGTGCCAGCAGCAGGGAGGGACAGGGTACCTACGAGCAGTACTTC
TRBV7-3,TRBD1,TRBJ2-7,CASSLSGQGSHEQYF,TGTGCCAGCAGCCTCTCGGGACAGGGATCCCACGAGCAGTACTTC
TRBV27,NA,TRBJ2-7,CASSMTRIYEQYF,TGTGCCAGCAGTATGACTAGGATTTACGAGCAGTACTTC
TRBV29-1,NA,TRBJ1-2,CSVWTGHNYGYTF,TGCAGCGTTTGGACGGGACACAACTATGGCTACACCTTC
TRBV18,TRBD1,TRBJ1-1,CASSPGQGATEAFF,TGTGCCAGCTCACCCGGACAGGGGGCTACTGAAGCTTTCTTT
TRBV3-1/TRBV3-2,NA,TRBJ2-5,CASSQGEVSTRAAQYF,TGTGCCAGCAGCCAAGGAGAGGTTTCTACCAGGGCGGCCCAGTACTTC
TRBV2,NA,TRBJ2-5,CASSDPLYQETQYF,TGTGCCAGCAGTGACCCACTGTACCAAGAGACCCAGTACTTC
TRBV7-2,TRBD2,TRBJ2-7,CASSDRAGRILYEQYF,TGTGCCAGCAGTGATCGAGCGGGACGGATACTCTACGAGCAGTACTTC
TRBV6-1,NA,TRBJ1-1,CASSEERRSSGSTEAFF,TGTGCCAGCAGTGAAGAGAGGCGGAGCAGTGGAAGCACTGAAGCTTTCTTT
TRBV14,TRBD1,TRBJ2-1,CASSLLGYRGDEQFF,TGTGCCAGCAGCCTCTTAGGGTACAGGGGTGATGAGCAGTTCTTC
TRBV7-3,TRBD2,TRBJ2-2,CASSFDKLIAGVNTGELFF,TGTGCCAGCAGCTTCGATAAATTAATAGCGGGGGTGAACACCGGGGAGCTGTTTTTT
TRBV15,NA,TRBJ1-1,CATSLRVDGTEAFF,TGTGCCACCAGCTTACGGGTTGACGGCACTGAAGCTTTCTTT